Below, 4 T cell receptor beta chains from the same sample are listed, as sequenced in a study of blood T cell repertoires in COVID-19 (TCRdb year 2020). Library method: the immunoSEQ multiplex PCR assay. The table was pulled from immuneACCESS by TCRdb, which kept in-frame rearrangements only. Such tables lose some clones; where checked, under half of the loss comes from unresolved V genes, and the rest has no known cause. For this sample the table gives tens of thousands of clones, of which more than 90% were detected only once. The biggest ten clones account for less than 6% of the sample. Sequencing input: peripheral blood. All receptors come from a woman older than 75 with acute or convalescent COVID-19.

The rearrangement links TRBV5-1 to TRBJ2-5; TRBD2 aligns across 8 bases. The CDR3 sequence is 15 residues long. Germline V gene lookup returns CDR1 SGHRS and CDR2 YFSETQ. V dropped 0 bases and J dropped 5; count of bases not matched to a gene: 6. CDR3 nucleotide sequence: TGCGCCAGCAGCTTGGCCGGGACTAGAGGCGAGACCCAGTACTTC. This codes for CASSLAGTRGETQYF.

This chain uses TRBV7-8 with TRBJ2-7; tentative D call: TRBD1 (6 bases). CDR3 length equals 14 residues. CDR1 is SGHVS and CDR2 is FQNEAQ in the germline V gene. V was cut by 6 bases and J by 3 bases, with 15 bases left in between. The CDR3 sequence: CASSRQQGIYEQYF. CDR3 coding DNA: TGTGCCAGCAGTCGGCAACAGGGTATCTACGAGCAGTACTTC. Based on the CDR3 plus reference TRBV7-8 and TRBJ2-7, the full variable domain is GAGVSQSPRYKVAKRGQDVALRCDPISGHVSLFWYQQALGQGPEFLTYFQNEAQLDKSGLPSDRFFAERPEGSVSTLKIQRTQQEDSAVYLCASSRQQGIYEQYFGPGTRLTVT.

There are a few counts of this clone. The J gene is TRBJ1-2, the V gene TRBV6-5, with a tentative D call TRBD1 (6 bases). The CDR3 covers 13 residues. The germline gives CDR1 MNHEY, CDR2 SVGAGI. V lost 4 bases to trimming and J lost 4 bases, with 10 bases between them. The CDR3 spells CASSLGQPYGYTF. The CDR3 DNA is TGTGCCAGCAGTTTAGGACAGCCCTATGGCTACACCTTC.

The chain joins TRBV13 to TRBJ1-4; a possible D gene is TRBD1 (6 bases). The CDR3 totals 12 residues. Germline V gene lookup returns CDR1 PRHDT and CDR2 FYEKMQ (reference sequence). The V and J ends lost 5 bases and 8 bases respectively, with 9 bases between them. CDR3 protein: CASSQGTEKLFF. In nucleotides, the CDR3 is TGTGCCAGCAGCCAAGGGACAGAAAAACTGTTTTTT.